The 23 T cell receptor beta chains below come from one sample, sequenced in a study of cytomegalovirus exposure and HLA in healthy donors. PCR amplification relied on 60 Vbeta primers (plus 13 Jbeta primers). Profiled with immunoSEQ multiplex PCR; TCRdb holds only in-frame clones, not every one. This repertoire includes roughly 50,000 clones. Specimen: PBMCs. These receptors were collected from a woman aged 40 to 49 in good health and CMV-seronegative.

The rearrangement links TRBV7-2 to TRBJ2-5; 7 nucleotides align to TRBD1. J was trimmed by 1 base and V by 2 bases; bases with no gene match: 1. Germline V gene lookup returns CDR1 SGHTA and CDR2 FQGNSA. The CDR3 contains 14 residues. This CDR3 is CASSLNRGQETQYF. The DNA of the CDR3 is TGTGCCAGCAGCTTAAACAGGGGCCAAGAGACCCAGTACTTC. Full variable domain (missing parts from reference TRBV7-2 and TRBJ2-5): GAGVSQSPSNKVTEKGKDVELRCDPISGHTALYWYRQSLGQGLEFLIYFQGNSAPDKSGLPSDRFSAERTGGSVSTLTIQRTQQEDSAVYLCASSLNRGQETQYFGPGTRLLVL.

The chain combines TRBV5-5 with TRBJ1-5, with 9 bases matching TRBD1. V was pared by 4 bases and J by 7 bases, with 3 bases of the junction left unmatched. Germline lookup yields CDR1 SGHKS and CDR2 YYEKEE (reference sequence). This CDR3 is 13 amino acids long. CDR3 region: CASSRQGVQPQHF. As DNA, the CDR3 is TGTGCCAGCAGCCGACAGGGGGTACAGCCCCAGCATTTT.

The chain has TRBV7-9 and TRBJ2-7, with 10 positions matching TRBD2. Trimming removed 0 bases from V and 6 bases from J; junction bases left unmatched: 8. In germline, CDR1 is SEHNR, CDR2 FQNEAQ (reference sequence). The CDR3 runs to 16 residues. The CDR3 DNA reads as TGTGCCAGCAGCTTAGCGCTAGCGGGAGTGGCCCTCGAGCAGTACTTC. Protein product: CASSLALAGVALEQYF. Based on the CDR3 plus reference TRBV7-9 and TRBJ2-7, the full variable domain is DTGVSQNPRHKITKRGQNVTFRCDPISEHNRLYWYRQTLGQGPEFLTYFQNEAQLEKSRLLSDRFSAERPKGSFSTLEIQRTEQGDSAMYLCASSLALAGVALEQYFGPGTRLTVT.

The genes are TRBV7-8 and TRBJ1-1; unclear D gene. Trimming pared 1 base from V and 6 bases from J, leaving 12 bases between. CDR1 and CDR2 (germline): SGHVS, FQNEAQ. The CDR3 covers 14 residues. This CDR3 reads CASSLGSGSAEAFF. CDR3 coding DNA: TGTGCCAGCAGCTTAGGGTCCGGGTCGGCTGAAGCTTTCTTT. Full variable domain (outside the CDR3, taken from reference TRBV7-8 and TRBJ1-1): GAGVSQSPRYKVAKRGQDVALRCDPISGHVSLFWYQQALGQGPEFLTYFQNEAQLDKSGLPSDRFFAERPEGSVSTLKIQRTQQEDSAVYLCASSLGSGSAEAFFGQGTRLTVV.

The J gene is TRBJ2-5, the V gene TRBV6-1; 8 nucleotides line up with TRBD2. V trimming: 2 bases; J trimming: 2 bases; junction bases outside the gene matches: 13. The CDR3 contains 18 residues. Germline assignment: CDR1 MNHNS and CDR2 SASEGT. This chain's CDR3 is CASSEYPRVAGIQETQYF. DNA of the CDR3: TGTGCCAGCAGTGAATACCCACGCGTAGCGGGAATACAAGAGACCCAGTACTTC.

The rearrangement links TRBV2 to TRBJ1-2; the match to TRBD1 covers 10 bases. The CDR3 spans 14 residues. J lost 8 bases, V lost 5 bases, and 8 bases had no gene match. CDR1 is SNHLY, CDR2 FYNNEI, per germline. The CDR3 spells CASSSDRGPRGYTF. In nucleotides, the CDR3 is TGTGCCAGCAGTTCTGACAGGGGGCCTCGGGGCTACACCTTC.

The chain links TRBV18 to TRBJ2-7, with D possibly being TRBD1 (6 bases). The CDR3 is 13 amino acids. Germline loops: CDR1 KGHSH, CDR2 LQKENI. Trimming removed 1 base from V and 7 bases from J, with 11 bases in between. The CDR3 region has the DNA TGTGCCAGCTCACCACACAGGGATGGGGAGCAGTACTTC. Translating gives CASSPHRDGEQYF.

The chain carries TRBV13 and TRBJ2-7; TRBD1 matches 8 bases. The trim removed 5 bases at V and 3 bases at J, leaving 9 bases unmatched. The CDR3 has 15 amino acids. The germline V gene encodes CDR1 PRHDT and CDR2 FYEKMQ (reference sequence). CDR3 nucleotides: TGTGCCAGCAGCCCCCTCCGGACAGGGAACTACGAGCAGTACTTC. It translates to CASSPLRTGNYEQYF.

The chain carries TRBV6-5 and TRBJ1-6; D is perhaps TRBD1 (6 bases). This CDR3 has 15 amino acids. From germline, CDR1 is MNHEY and CDR2 SVGAGI. V was shortened by 5 bases and J by 7 bases, with 15 bases between the two germline ends. CDR3 protein: CASSGVTGPNSPLHF. For the CDR3, the DNA is TGTGCCAGCAGTGGAGTGACAGGCCCCAATTCACCCCTCCACTTT.

J is TRBJ2-5 and V is TRBV19, with 7 nucleotides matching TRBD2. The V segment lost 2 bases and the J segment 4 bases; nucleotides outside the gene matches: 4. The germline V gene encodes CDR1 LNHDA and CDR2 SQIVND (reference sequence). This CDR3 has 14 amino acids. DNA for the CDR3: TGTGCCAGTAGTATATTCGCGGGAGCAGAGACCCAGTACTTC. Amino acid sequence: CASSIFAGAETQYF. Full variable domain (remainder filled in from reference TRBV19 and TRBJ2-5): DGGITQSPKYLFRKEGQNVTLSCEQNLNHDAMYWYRQDPGQGLRLIYYSQIVNDFQKGDIAEGYSVSREKKESFPLTVTSAQKNPTAFYLCASSIFAGAETQYFGPGTRLLVL.

CDR3 sequence (DNA): TGCGCCAGCAGCCAAGAATCCGGGCGGGGAGGCACAGATACGCAGTATTTT. This gives the protein CASSQESGRGGTDTQYF. The rearrangement joins TRBV4-3 to TRBJ2-3, with a weak D call TRBD2 (6 bases). The CDR3 extends over 17 amino acids. V lost 0 bases and J lost 1, with 14 bases in between. The germline V gene has CDR1 LGHNA and CDR2 YSLEER.

The chain has TRBV7-3 and TRBJ2-3; D might be TRBD2 (6 bases). The CDR3 runs 15 residues. V was trimmed by 0 bases and J by 3 bases, leaving 10 bases between them. CDR1 is SGHTA and CDR2 is FQGTGA in the germline V gene. The CDR3 spells CASSLTGTRTDTQYF. In DNA, the CDR3 is TGTGCCAGCAGCTTAACAGGGACTCGGACAGATACGCAGTATTTT. The full variable domain, with the rest looked up from reference TRBV7-3 and TRBJ2-3, is GAGVSQTPSNKVTEKGKYVELRCDPISGHTALYWYRQSLGQGPEFLIYFQGTGAADDSGLPNDRFFAVRPEGSVSTLKIQRTERGDSAVYLCASSLTGTRTDTQYFGPGTRLTVL.

The V gene is TRBV30, the J gene TRBJ2-7; D is undetermined. V was trimmed by 4 bases and J by 5 bases, leaving 12 bases between them. The CDR3 totals 12 residues. Per germline, CDR1 GTSNPN and CDR2 SVGIG (reference sequence). The CDR3 DNA is TGTGCCTGGACGGCTAGTACCCACGAGCAGTACTTC. It translates to CAWTASTHEQYF.

The chain couples TRBV5-1 to TRBJ1-4, with TRBD1 matching over 10 bases. V was pared by 1 base and J by 7 bases, with 4 bases of the junction left unmatched. Germline CDR1 SGHRS, CDR2 YFSETQ. This CDR3 contains 15 residues. The CDR3 nucleotides read TGCGCCAGCAGCTTGTCCGGACAGGGGGGTGAAAAACTGTTTTTT. Its translation is CASSLSGQGGEKLFF.

V is TRBV15 and J is TRBJ1-5, with 12 bases lining up with TRBD1. The CDR3 length is 15 residues. The ends lost 3 bases at V and 7 bases at J; junction bases unmatched: 4. In germline, CDR1 is LNHNV, CDR2 YYDKDF (reference sequence). The CDR3 nucleotides read TGTGCCACCAGCAGTGGGACAGGGGGCGGGCAGCCCCAGCATTTT. It is translated as CATSSGTGGGQPQHF.

The rearrangement uses TRBV18 and TRBJ2-7; D not resolved. V dropped 3 bases and J dropped 2 bases, with 14 bases sitting between them. The CDR3 is 15 amino acids. The germline gives CDR1 KGHSH, CDR2 LQKENI. The CDR3 DNA is TGTGCCAGCTCACCCCCAGTAACAAATGCCTACGAGCAGTACTTC. This encodes CASSPPVTNAYEQYF.

The V gene is TRBV4-1, the J gene TRBJ2-7, with 7 bases that match TRBD2. Trimming took 0 bases from V and 6 from J; bases not matched to a gene: 11. Germline CDR1 is MGHRA and CDR2 is YSYEKL. The CDR3 totals 16 residues. CDR3 in DNA: TGCGCCAGCAGCCAAGATAAGAGGCGGGAGTGGGGCGAGCAGTACTTC. Its translation: CASSQDKRREWGEQYF.

The chain joins TRBV9 to TRBJ1-3; perhaps TRBD1 as D (5 bases). Gene TRBJ2-2 matches the end of the DNA better, so the J call may be wrong. The CDR3 consists of 15 residues. The germline CDR1 and CDR2 sequences are SGDLS and YYNGEE. The CDR3 here is CASSPTGQNTGELFF. The CDR3 DNA follows: TGTGCCAGCAGCCCAACCGGACAGAACACCGGGGAGCTGTTTTTT.

The rearrangement joins TRBV2 to TRBJ2-1; no definite D call. The V end lost 4 bases, the J end lost 10 bases, and 11 bases lay between the germline ends. The CDR3 totals 12 residues. Germline CDR1 reads SNHLY; CDR2 reads FYNNEI. The CDR3 spells CASSGGNGEQFF. The CDR3, as DNA: TGTGCCAGCAGTGGAGGAAATGGGGAGCAGTTCTTC.

The V gene is TRBV5-4, the J gene TRBJ1-4; 9 positions agree with TRBD1. This CDR3 has 14 residues. The V gene's germline CDR1 is SGHNT and CDR2 YYREEE (reference sequence). Germline trimming cut 4 bases from V and 7 bases from J; bases unmatched to any gene: 5. DNA of the CDR3: TGTGCCAGCAGCACACAGGGGGCAAGTGAAAAACTGTTTTTT. It is translated as CASSTQGASEKLFF.

The gene calls are TRBV25-1 and TRBJ1-2; the match to TRBD1 covers 7 bases. V shed 5 bases and J 3 bases; nucleotides not matched to a gene: 18. Germline lookup yields CDR1 MGHDK and CDR2 SYGVNS. The CDR3 length is 18 residues. The CDR3 loop is CASSSHAPLRTGDYGYTF. The CDR3 DNA sequence: TGTGCCAGCAGTTCCCATGCCCCACTTCGTACAGGGGACTATGGCTACACCTTC.

The chain has TRBV10-2 and TRBJ1-6; 7 bases match TRBD1. Trimming at V came to 7 bases and at J to 10 bases, leaving 10 bases not matched to a gene. Germline V gene data show CDR1 as WSHSY and CDR2 as SAAADI. The CDR3 consists of 14 residues. For the CDR3, the DNA is TGCGCCAGCAACCCCGTACGACAGGGCTCACCCCTCCACTTT. The encoded protein is CASNPVRQGSPLHF.

The chain carries TRBV13 and TRBJ2-3, with 11 bases aligning to TRBD2. The CDR3 runs to 16 residues. The V and J ends lost 2 bases and 4 bases, in that order; junction bases with no gene match: 5. In germline, CDR1 is PRHDT, CDR2 FYEKMQ (reference sequence). This CDR3 reads CASSLSSSGRPDTQYF. CDR3 sequence (DNA): TGTGCCAGCAGCTTAAGCTCTAGCGGGAGGCCAGATACGCAGTATTTT.